This T cell receptor (beta chain) was identified during a study of blood T cell repertoires in COVID-19. The CDR3 extends over 13 amino acids. The V gene's germline CDR1 is MDHEN and CDR2 SYDVKM. The V gene lost 6 bases and the J gene lost 4 bases, with 13 bases spanning the gap. Generated by immunoSEQ multiplex PCR, the TCRdb table keeps only in-frame clones and is missing some. The sample has under 350,000 clones, over 75% seen once; the top ten hold around 10%. What was sequenced was peripheral blood. The TCR sequence derives from a woman aged 65 to 85 with acute or convalescent COVID-19. V gene TRBV28 combines with J gene TRBJ2-7; D gene uncertain. The chain's CDR3 is CASSRRRNYEQYF. The DNA for the CDR3 is TGTGCCAGCAGCCGCCGCAGGAATTACGAGCAGTACTTC.